Following are 21 T cell receptor beta chains from one sample sequenced in a study of response to subunit inactivated influenza vaccine. From the RT-PCR reads, TCRdb called clonotypes with MiXCR, one entry per CDR3 protein. This sample has under 200,000 distinct CDR3 sequences, with around 12% found just once. The same data also contributed to another study, on T cells expressing NK-cell markers. That work adds: The cDNA for TCR beta came from 5'RACE template switching with UMIs.

Specimen: CD8+ T cells sorted from PBMCs, collected 11 to 12 days after vaccination. The receptors were sampled from a man aged 45-65 years who received an inactivated influenza vaccine.

This chain joins TRBV7-8 and TRBJ2-3; D tentatively fits TRBD1 or TRBD2 (5 bases each). Germline CDR1 and CDR2: SGHVS and FQNEAQ. This CDR3 spans 17 amino acids. V dropped 4 bases and J dropped 0 bases, with 17 bases sitting between them. CDR3 DNA sequence: TGTGCCAGCAGCTGGCCCGATAGAGGGGTTAGCACAGATACGCAGTATTTT. The encoded protein is CASSWPDRGVSTDTQYF. The full variable domain, completed using reference TRBV7-8 and TRBJ2-3, is GAGVSQSPRYKVAKRGQDVALRCDPISGHVSLFWYQQALGQGPEFLTYFQNEAQLDKSGLPSDRFFAERPEGSVSTLKIQRTQQEDSAVYLCASSWPDRGVSTDTQYFGPGTRLTVL.

This clonotype has a count of ten or more. This chain uses TRBV15 with TRBJ2-3; D possibly uses TRBD1 or TRBD2 (6 bases each). Trimming stripped 0 bases from V and 4 bases from J, with 8 bases between. CDR3 length equals 14 residues. Germline CDR1 and CDR2: LNHNV and YYDKDF (reference sequence). The CDR3 DNA reads as TGTGCCACCAGCAGAGAGGGGGGCCCAGATACGCAGTATTTT. Its translation: CATSREGGPDTQYF.

The rearrangement joins TRBV29-1 to TRBJ2-2; D may be TRBD2 (5 bases). Trimming shortened V by 3 bases and J by 1 base, and 6 bases separated the two germline ends. The germline V gene has CDR1 SQVTM and CDR2 ANQGSEA. The CDR3 has 13 residues. The CDR3 coding sequence is TGCAGCGTTGACGGAGGGAACACCGGGGAGCTGTTTTTT. Its translation is CSVDGGNTGELFF.

The rearrangement joins TRBV7-9 to TRBJ2-3, with D perhaps matching TRBD1 (5 bases). Germline values: CDR1 SEHNR, CDR2 FQNEAQ (reference sequence). V lost 2 bases to trimming and J lost 5 bases, with 20 bases between them. This CDR3 contains 17 residues. The CDR3 loop is CASSLHGDSKNRDTQYF. CDR3 sequence (DNA): TGTGCCAGCAGCTTACATGGCGACAGCAAAAACAGAGATACGCAGTATTTT.

This clonotype was seen more than once but under ten times. J is TRBJ2-7 and V is TRBV5-6; 8 bases match TRBD1. Germline loops: CDR1 SGHDT, CDR2 YYEEEE. V was pared by 5 bases and J by 5 bases, with 9 bases of the junction left unmatched. CDR3 length equals 14 residues. The CDR3 spells CASSRTGPLDEQYF. CDR3 DNA: TGTGCCAGCAGTCGGACAGGGCCCCTCGACGAGCAGTACTTC.

The chain has TRBV12-3 or TRBV12-4 and TRBJ1-4; D remains ambiguous. The V gene lost 5 bases and the J gene lost 8 bases, with 18 bases spanning the gap. The CDR3 length is 15 residues. CDR3: CASSLVSRGHEKLFF. CDR3 nucleotides: TGTGCCAGCAGTCTCGTTTCGCGTGGTCACGAAAAACTGTTTTTT.

The table lists this clonotype with a few counts. The gene calls are TRBV7-9 and TRBJ2-1, with 7 positions matching TRBD1. The CDR3 covers 16 residues. Germline assignment: CDR1 SEHNR and CDR2 FQNEAQ (reference sequence). V lost 5 bases and J lost 3; bases outside the gene matches: 10. In DNA, the CDR3 is TGTGCCAGCAGCCCTAGACCGTCAGGGGGCTACAATGAGCAGTTCTTC. Protein product: CASSPRPSGGYNEQFF.

There are a few counts of this clonotype. The rearrangement uses TRBV28 and TRBJ2-3; D not certain. Looked up from germline, CDR1 is MDHEN and CDR2 is SYDVKM. The V end lost 4 bases, the J end lost 0 bases, and 5 bases lay between the germline ends. The length of the CDR3 is 13 residues. The CDR3 region is CASSSASTDTQYF. CDR3 coding DNA: TGTGCCAGCAGTTCCGCGAGCACAGATACGCAGTATTTT.

This clonotype was found a few times. The gene calls are TRBV6-1 and TRBJ2-2; D possibly matches TRBD1 or TRBD2 (5 bases each). This CDR3 spans 13 amino acids. V lost 7 bases, J lost 4 bases, and 10 bases lay in between. CDR1 is MNHNS, CDR2 SASEGT, per germline. The CDR3 spells CASTGRLTGELFF. The CDR3 region has the DNA TGTGCCAGCACGGGGCGTCTCACCGGGGAGCTGTTTTTT.

The chain carries TRBV6-2 or TRBV6-3 and TRBJ2-7, with TRBD1 matching 8 bases. Germline-derived CDR1 and CDR2 are MNHEY and SVGEGT. The trim removed 5 bases at V and 2 bases at J, leaving 8 bases unmatched. The CDR3 spans 15 residues. The CDR3 is CASSHARTGPYEQYF. The CDR3 nucleotides read TGTGCCAGCAGTCACGCCCGGACAGGGCCCTACGAGCAGTACTTC.

The rearrangement links TRBV2 to TRBJ2-5; no reliable D call. CDR1 SNHLY and CDR2 FYNNEI come from the germline V gene. Between the trimmed V and J ends, which lost 1 base and 13 bases, there was a span of 22 bases. This CDR3 is built from 15 residues. CDR3 sequence (DNA): TGTGCCAGCAGTGAAGGCTCCGTATTCTATGGTCAGGCGTACTTC. This sequence encodes CASSEGSVFYGQAYF.

This chain uses TRBV5-1 with TRBJ2-1; 7 bases match TRBD1. Trimming removed 2 bases from V and 2 bases from J; junction bases left unmatched: 4. The CDR3 extends over 15 amino acids. Germline V CDR1 and CDR2: SGHRS, YFSETQ. The CDR3 DNA reads TGCGCCAGCAGCTTCCGGGACAGTACCTACAATGAGCAGTTCTTC. Its protein product is CASSFRDSTYNEQFF. Based on the CDR3 plus reference TRBV5-1 and TRBJ2-1, the full variable domain is KAGVTQTPRYLIKTRGQQVTLSCSPISGHRSVSWYQQTPGQGLQFLFEYFSETQRNKGNFPGRFSGRQFSNSRSEMNVSTLELGDSALYLCASSFRDSTYNEQFFGPGTRLTVL.

This clonotype came up a few times. V is TRBV2 and J is TRBJ2-1; no clear D gene. This CDR3 has 14 residues. Germline V gene data show CDR1 as SNHLY and CDR2 as FYNNEI. Trimming removed 3 bases at V and 0 bases at J, with 6 bases between. The CDR3, as DNA: TGTGCCAGCAGTGACAGGAGCTCCTACAATGAGCAGTTCTTC. Encoded protein: CASSDRSSYNEQFF.

The chain employs TRBV9 and TRBJ2-5, with TRBD1 identical over 7 bases. This CDR3 is built from 15 residues. From germline, CDR1 is SGDLS and CDR2 YYNGEE. Germline trimming cut 3 bases from V and 5 bases from J; bases unmatched to any gene: 10. The CDR3 loop is CASSAGTASRETQYF. The CDR3 coding sequence is TGTGCCAGCAGCGCCGGGACAGCTTCCCGGGAGACCCAGTACTTC. Variable domain in full (rest from reference TRBV9 and TRBJ2-5): DSGVTQTPKHLITATGQRVTLRCSPRSGDLSVYWYQQSLDQGLQFLIQYYNGEERAKGNILERFSAQQFPDLHSELNLSSLELGDSALYFCASSAGTASRETQYFGPGTRLLVL.

This rearrangement joins TRBV29-1 to TRBJ1-4; a possible D gene is TRBD1 (5 bases). Germline CDR1 is SQVTM and CDR2 is ANQGSEA. Trimming stripped 2 bases from V and 5 bases from J, with 6 bases between. This CDR3 contains 12 residues. CDR3 bases: TGCAGCGTTGAAAACAGGAATGAAAAACTGTTTTTT. Protein: CSVENRNEKLFF.

This clonotype was observed many times. Here the CDR3 DNA reads TGTGCCACCAGCAGATGGACAGGGCCAGATACGCAGTATTTT. The encoded protein is CATSRWTGPDTQYF. The rearrangement links TRBV15 to TRBJ2-3, with 8 bases fitting TRBD1. In germline, CDR1 is LNHNV, CDR2 YYDKDF (reference sequence). The CDR3 length is 14 residues. With V trimmed by 2 bases and J by 4 bases, 2 bases remained unmatched.

This clonotype was observed many times. The chain recombines TRBV18 with TRBJ2-1; 7 bases agree with TRBD1. V lost 5 bases to trimming and J lost 9 bases; unmatched junction nucleotides: 10. CDR1 is KGHSH and CDR2 is LQKENI in the germline V gene. This CDR3 region has 14 residues. The CDR3 DNA sequence: TGTGCCAGCTCATCTTCCGACAGGGTACGTGAGCAGTTCTTC. It is translated as CASSSSDRVREQFF. Using reference TRBV18 and TRBJ2-1 for the parts outside the CDR3, the full variable domain is NAGVMQNPRHLVRRRGQEARLRCSPMKGHSHVYWYRQLPEEGLKFMVYLQKENIIDESGMPKERFSAEFPKEGPSILRIQQVVRGDSAAYFCASSSSDRVREQFFGPGTRLTVL.

In this sample, this clonotype turned up a few times. V is TRBV7-9 and J is TRBJ1-1; 11 positions agree with TRBD1. V shed 6 bases and J 2 bases; nucleotides not matched to a gene: 5. CDR3 size: 15 residues. Germline CDR1 reads SEHNR; CDR2 reads FQNEAQ (reference sequence). The CDR3 spells CASRGQGADNTEAFF. The DNA of the CDR3 is TGTGCCAGCAGAGGACAGGGGGCAGACAACACTGAAGCTTTCTTT.

In this sample, this clonotype turned up many times. The rearrangement joins TRBV12-3 or TRBV12-4 to TRBJ2-7; D gene ambiguous. Trimming shortened V by 5 bases and J by 6 bases, and 20 bases separated the two germline ends. The CDR3 runs to 15 residues. This chain's CDR3 is CASSPSPDPNSEQYF. CDR3 DNA: TGTGCCAGCAGTCCATCCCCGGACCCCAATTCCGAGCAGTACTTC.

This clonotype was seen a handful of times. This chain uses TRBV11-1 with TRBJ2-5, with D possibly matching TRBD1 (6 bases). The CDR3 covers 16 residues. Germline V gives CDR1 SGHAT, CDR2 FQDESV (reference sequence). V was pared by 3 bases and J by 1 base, with 15 bases between. For the CDR3, the DNA is TGTGCCAGCAGCTTGTCACAGGGTTGGGCCCAAGAGACCCAGTACTTC. Translation: CASSLSQGWAQETQYF.

The sample holds many counts of this clonotype. V gene TRBV20-1 combines with J gene TRBJ2-7; tentative D call: TRBD2 (6 bases). The CDR3 extends over 15 amino acids. V lost 0 bases to trimming and J lost 3 bases, with 15 bases between them. Germline lookup yields CDR1 DFQATT and CDR2 SNEGSKA (reference sequence). The CDR3 nucleotides are TGCAGTGCTAGAGATCTCCGCGGGGACTTCTACGAGCAGTACTTC. Amino acids: CSARDLRGDFYEQYF.